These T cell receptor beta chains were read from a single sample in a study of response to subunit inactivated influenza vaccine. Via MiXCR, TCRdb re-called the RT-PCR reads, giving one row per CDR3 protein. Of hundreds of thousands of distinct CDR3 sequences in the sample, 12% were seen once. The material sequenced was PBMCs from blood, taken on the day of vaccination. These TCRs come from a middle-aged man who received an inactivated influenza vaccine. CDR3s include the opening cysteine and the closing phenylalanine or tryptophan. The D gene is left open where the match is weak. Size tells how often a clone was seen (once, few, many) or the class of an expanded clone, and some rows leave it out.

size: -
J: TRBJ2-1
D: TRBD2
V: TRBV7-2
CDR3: CATTAGGGNEQFF
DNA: TGTGCGACCACAGCGGGGGGAGGGAATGAGCAGTTCTTC

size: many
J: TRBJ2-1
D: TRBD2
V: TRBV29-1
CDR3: CSVEDLQGLTSGGLYNEQFF
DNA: TGCAGCGTTGAAGATCTTCAGGGGTTGACTAGCGGGGGACTTTACAATGAGCAGTTCTTC

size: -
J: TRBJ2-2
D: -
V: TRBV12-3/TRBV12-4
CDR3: CASSFSVGELFF
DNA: TGTGCCAGCAGTTTTTCGGTCGGGGAGCTGTTTTTT

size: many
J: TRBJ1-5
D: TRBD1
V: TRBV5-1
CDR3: CASSLSGQGNQPQHF
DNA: TGCGCCAGCAGCTTATCGGGACAGGGAAATCAGCCCCAGCATTTT

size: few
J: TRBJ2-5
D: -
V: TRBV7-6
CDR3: CASSLGHRETQYF
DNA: TGTGCCAGCAGCCTCGGGCATCGGGAGACCCAGTACTTC

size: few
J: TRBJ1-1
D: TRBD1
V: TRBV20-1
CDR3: CSVFPGQGLMNTEAFF
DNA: TGCAGTGTATTCCCGGGACAGGGGTTGATGAACACTGAAGCTTTCTTT

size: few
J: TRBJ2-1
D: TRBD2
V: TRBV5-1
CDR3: CASSLLASGKDEQFF
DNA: TGCGCCAGCAGCTTGCTGGCTAGCGGGAAAGATGAGCAGTTCTTC

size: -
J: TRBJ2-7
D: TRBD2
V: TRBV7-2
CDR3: CASRSAGTSGYEQYF
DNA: TGTGCCAGCAGGTCGGCCGGGACTAGCGGATACGAGCAGTACTTC

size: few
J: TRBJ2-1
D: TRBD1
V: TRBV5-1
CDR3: CASSLDPGGRYNEQFF
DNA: TGCGCCAGCAGCTTGGATCCAGGGGGCCGATACAATGAGCAGTTCTTC

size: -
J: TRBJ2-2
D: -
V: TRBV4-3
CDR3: CASSQEGGMAGELFF
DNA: TGCGCCAGCAGCCAAGAAGGGGGAATGGCCGGGGAGCTGTTTTTT

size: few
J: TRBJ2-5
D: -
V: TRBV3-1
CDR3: CASSQVLTQYF
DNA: TGTGCCAGCAGCCAGGTTTTAACCCAGTACTTC

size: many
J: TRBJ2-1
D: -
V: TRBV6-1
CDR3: CASRKLIGGNEQFF
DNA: TGTGCCAGCAGGAAGTTGATAGGCGGCAATGAGCAGTTCTTC

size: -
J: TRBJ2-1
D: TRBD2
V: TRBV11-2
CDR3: CASSPRLAVDEQFF
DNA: TGTGCCAGCAGCCCCCGACTAGCTGTGGATGAGCAGTTCTTC

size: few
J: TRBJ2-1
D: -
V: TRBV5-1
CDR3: CASSSKPDSYNEQFF
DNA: TGCGCCAGCAGCTCCAAACCAGACAGCTACAATGAGCAGTTCTTC

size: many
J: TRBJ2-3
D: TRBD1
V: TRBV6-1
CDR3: CASSLTGTGTDTQYF
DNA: TGCGCCAGCAGCCTGACAGGGACAGGCACAGATACGCAGTATTTT

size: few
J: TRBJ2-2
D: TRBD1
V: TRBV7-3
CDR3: CASSLMGQGTTGELFF
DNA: TGTGCCAGCAGCTTAATGGGACAGGGGACAACCGGGGAGCTGTTTTTT

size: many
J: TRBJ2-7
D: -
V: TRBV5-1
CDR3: CASSLVEGGREQYF
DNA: TGCGCCAGCAGCTTGGTAGAGGGGGGGCGAGAGCAGTACTTC

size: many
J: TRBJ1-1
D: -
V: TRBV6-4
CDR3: CASSDSGRALNTEAFF
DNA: TGTGCCAGCAGTGACTCGGGCAGGGCTCTGAACACTGAAGCTTTCTTT

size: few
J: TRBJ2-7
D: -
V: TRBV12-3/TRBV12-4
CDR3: CASSYRAGFSYEQYF
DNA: TGTGCCAGCAGTTACCGGGCGGGATTCTCCTACGAGCAGTACTTC

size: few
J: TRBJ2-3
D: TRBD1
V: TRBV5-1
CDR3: CASRDPGTGSGDTQYF
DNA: TGCGCCAGCAGGGACCCCGGGACAGGCTCCGGAGATACGCAGTATTTT

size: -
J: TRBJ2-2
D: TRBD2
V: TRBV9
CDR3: CASSVGLAGGSTGELFF
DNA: TGTGCCAGCAGCGTAGGACTAGCGGGAGGTTCCACCGGGGAGCTGTTTTTT

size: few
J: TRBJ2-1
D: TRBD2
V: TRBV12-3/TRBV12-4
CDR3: CASSLSRGPLAGPYNEQFF
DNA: TGTGCCAGCAGTTTAAGCCGAGGGCCACTAGCGGGACCATACAATGAGCAGTTCTTC

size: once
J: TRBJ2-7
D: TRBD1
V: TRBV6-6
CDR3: CASRAGQAYEQYF
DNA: TGTGCCAGCAGGGCGGGACAGGCCTACGAGCAGTACTTC

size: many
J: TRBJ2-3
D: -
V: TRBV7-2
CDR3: CASSPQVRGLTDTQYF
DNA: TGTGCCAGCAGCCCGCAAGTTAGGGGTCTGACAGATACGCAGTATTTT

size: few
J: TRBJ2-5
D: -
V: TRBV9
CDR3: CASSVGPARETQYF
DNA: TGTGCCAGCAGCGTAGGTCCAGCCAGAGAGACCCAGTACTTC

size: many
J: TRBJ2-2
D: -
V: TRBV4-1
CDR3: CASSQAVWTGELFF
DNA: TGCGCCAGCAGCCAGGCTGTTTGGACCGGGGAGCTGTTTTTT

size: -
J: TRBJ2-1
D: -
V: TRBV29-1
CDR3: CSVVGGNTYNEQFF
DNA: TGCAGCGTTGTGGGGGGAAACACCTACAATGAGCAGTTCTTC

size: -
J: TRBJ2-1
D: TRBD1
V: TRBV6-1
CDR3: CASSDRQGRNEQFF
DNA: TGTGCCAGCAGTGACAGACAGGGTCGCAATGAGCAGTTCTTC

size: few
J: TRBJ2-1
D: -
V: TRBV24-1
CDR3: CATSARDHSYNEQFF
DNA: TGTGCCACCAGTGCTCGGGACCACTCCTACAATGAGCAGTTCTTC

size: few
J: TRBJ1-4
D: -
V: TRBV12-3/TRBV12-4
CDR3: CASSLIGKEKLFF
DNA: TGTGCCAGCAGTTTAATAGGAAAAGAAAAACTGTTTTTT

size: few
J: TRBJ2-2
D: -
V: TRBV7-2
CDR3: CASSSEGLSTGELFF
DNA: TGTGCCAGCAGCTCCGAAGGGTTAAGCACCGGGGAGCTGTTTTTT

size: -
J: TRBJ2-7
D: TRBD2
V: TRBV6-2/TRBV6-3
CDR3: CASSYSPSGKFYEQYF
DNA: TGTGCCAGCAGTTACTCACCTAGCGGGAAATTCTACGAGCAGTACTTC

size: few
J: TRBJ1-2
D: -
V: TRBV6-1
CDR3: CASSLGTHNYGYTF
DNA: TGTGCCAGCAGCCTGGGAACGCATAACTATGGCTACACCTTC

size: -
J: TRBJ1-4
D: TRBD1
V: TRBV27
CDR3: CASSLVGQGHEKLFF
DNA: TGTGCCAGCAGTTTGGTGGGACAGGGGCATGAAAAACTGTTTTTT

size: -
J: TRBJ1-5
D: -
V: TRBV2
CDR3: CASSEDMASSGPQHF
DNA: TGTGCCAGCAGTGAGGATATGGCCTCTTCGGGGCCCCAGCATTTT